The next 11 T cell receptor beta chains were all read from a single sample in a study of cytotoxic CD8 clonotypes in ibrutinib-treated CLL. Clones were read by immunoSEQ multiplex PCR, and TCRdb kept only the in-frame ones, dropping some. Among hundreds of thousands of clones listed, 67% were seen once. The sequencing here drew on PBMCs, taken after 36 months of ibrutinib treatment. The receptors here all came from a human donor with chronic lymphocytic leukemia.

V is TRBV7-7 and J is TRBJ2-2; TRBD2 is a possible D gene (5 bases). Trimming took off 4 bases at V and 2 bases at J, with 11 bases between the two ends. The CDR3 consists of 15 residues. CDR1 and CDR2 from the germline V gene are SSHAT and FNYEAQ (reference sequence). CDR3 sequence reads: CASSSVSGNTGELFF. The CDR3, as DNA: TGTGCCAGCAGCTCCGTCAGCGGTAACACCGGGGAGCTGTTTTTT.

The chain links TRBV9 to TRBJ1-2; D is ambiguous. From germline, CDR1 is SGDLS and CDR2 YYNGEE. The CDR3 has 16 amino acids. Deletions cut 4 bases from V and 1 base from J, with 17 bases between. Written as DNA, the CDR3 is TGTGCCAGCAGCTCCCCGGGAGGTGATTTTAACTATGGCTACACCTTC. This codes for CASSSPGGDFNYGYTF.

The CDR3, as DNA: TGTGCCAGCAGCTTGGTCGGATCCTCAGAAGCTTTCTTT. Protein sequence: CASSLVGSSEAFF. The V call is TRBV5-6, the J call TRBJ1-1, with no clear D. Trimming removed 0 bases at V and 8 bases at J, with 11 bases between. CDR1 SGHDT and CDR2 YYEEEE come from the germline V gene. This CDR3 has 13 residues. Looking up the rest from reference TRBV5-6 and TRBJ1-1 gives the full variable domain: DAGVTQSPTHLIKTRGQQVTLRCSPKSGHDTVSWYQQALGQGPQFIFQYYEEEERQRGNFPDRFSGHQFPNYSSELNVNALLLGDSALYLCASSLVGSSEAFFGQGTRLTVV.

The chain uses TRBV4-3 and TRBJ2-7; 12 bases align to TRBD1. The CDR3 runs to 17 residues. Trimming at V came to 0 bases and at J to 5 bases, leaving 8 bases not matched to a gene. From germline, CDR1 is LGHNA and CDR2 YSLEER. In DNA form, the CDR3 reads TGCGCCAGCAGCCAAGACCCGGGACAGGGGGCGGATCACGAGCAGTACTTC. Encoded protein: CASSQDPGQGADHEQYF.

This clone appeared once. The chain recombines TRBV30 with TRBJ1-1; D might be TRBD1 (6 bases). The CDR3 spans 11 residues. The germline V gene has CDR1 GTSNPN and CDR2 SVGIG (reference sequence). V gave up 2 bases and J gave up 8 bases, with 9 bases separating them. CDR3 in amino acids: CAWSRTAEAFF. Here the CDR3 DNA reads TGTGCCTGGAGTCGGACAGCCGAAGCTTTCTTT.

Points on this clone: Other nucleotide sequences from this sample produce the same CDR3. CDR3 bases: TGTGCCAGCAGCCAGGGAGGCTATGGCTACACCTTC. Protein: CASSQGGYGYTF. The chain uses TRBV14 and TRBJ1-2; D remains ambiguous. V was cut by 3 bases and J by 4 bases, with 6 bases left in between. Germline V lookup: CDR1 SGHDN, CDR2 FVKESK. The CDR3 has 12 residues.

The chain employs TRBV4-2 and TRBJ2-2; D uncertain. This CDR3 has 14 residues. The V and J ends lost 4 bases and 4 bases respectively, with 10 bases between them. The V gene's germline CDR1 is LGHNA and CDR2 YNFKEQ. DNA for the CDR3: TGTGCCAGCAGCCCTCCTGGGTCCACCGGGGAGCTGTTTTTT. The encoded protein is CASSPPGSTGELFF.

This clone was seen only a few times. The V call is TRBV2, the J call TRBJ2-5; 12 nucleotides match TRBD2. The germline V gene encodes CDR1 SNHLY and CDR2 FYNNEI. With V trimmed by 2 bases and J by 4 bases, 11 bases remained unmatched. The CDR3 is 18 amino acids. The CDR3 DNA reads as TGTGCCAGCAGTGAATGGAGACTAGCGGGGGCGGAGGGAGAGACCCAGTACTTC. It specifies CASSEWRLAGAEGETQYF.

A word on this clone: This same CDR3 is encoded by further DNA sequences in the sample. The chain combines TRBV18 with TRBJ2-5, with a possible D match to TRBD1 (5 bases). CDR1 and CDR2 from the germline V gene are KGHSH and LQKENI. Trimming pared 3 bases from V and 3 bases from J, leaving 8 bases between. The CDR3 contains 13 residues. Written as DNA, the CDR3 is TGTGCCAGCTCACCGGGGCAGAAAGAGACCCAGTACTTC. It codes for CASSPGQKETQYF. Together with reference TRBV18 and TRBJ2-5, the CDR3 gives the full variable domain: NAGVMQNPRHLVRRRGQEARLRCSPMKGHSHVYWYRQLPEEGLKFMVYLQKENIIDESGMPKERFSAEFPKEGPSILRIQQVVRGDSAAYFCASSPGQKETQYFGPGTRLLVL.

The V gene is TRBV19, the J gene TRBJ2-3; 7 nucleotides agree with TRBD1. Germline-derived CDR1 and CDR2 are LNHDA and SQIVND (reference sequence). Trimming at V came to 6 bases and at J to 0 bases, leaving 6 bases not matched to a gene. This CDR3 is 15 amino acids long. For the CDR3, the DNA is TGTGCCAGTAGCAAGACAGGGCCCAGCACAGATACGCAGTATTTT. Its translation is CASSKTGPSTDTQYF.

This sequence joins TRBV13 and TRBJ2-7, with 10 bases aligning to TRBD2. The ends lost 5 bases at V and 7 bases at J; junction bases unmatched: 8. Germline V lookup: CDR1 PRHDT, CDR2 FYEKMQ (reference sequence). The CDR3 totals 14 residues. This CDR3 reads CASSPGLASGEQYF. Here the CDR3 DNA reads TGTGCCAGCAGCCCGGGACTAGCGTCGGGGGAGCAGTACTTC. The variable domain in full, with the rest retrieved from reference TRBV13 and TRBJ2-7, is AAGVIQSPRHLIKEKRETATLKCYPIPRHDTVYWYQQGPGQDPQFLISFYEKMQSDKGSIPDRFSAQQFSDYHSELNMSSLELGDSALYFCASSPGLASGEQYFGPGTRLTVT.